Listed here are 17 T cell receptor beta chains from one sample, sequenced in a study of PD-1 blockade in classical Hodgkin lymphoma. Time point denoted: cycle 4 day 1 (C4D1), after five to seven weeks of nivolumab. There was relapse after autologous stem cell transplantation in every patient, and there was variation in brentuximab vedotin exposure. This table comes from immunoSEQ multiplex PCR, and its TCRdb copy is limited to in-frame clones, with some not included. The sample yields about 32,000 clones, 81% seen once. The sample consisted of peripheral blood mononuclear cells (PBMCs), taken before the fourth cycle of nivolumab. These receptors originate from a human donor with classical Hodgkin lymphoma.

The V call is TRBV7-9, the J call TRBJ1-4; TRBD1 might be the D (5 bases). The germline V and J ends were trimmed by 5 bases and 8 bases, with 27 bases remaining between them. This CDR3 has 18 amino acids. From germline, CDR1 is SEHNR and CDR2 FQNEAQ (reference sequence). This chain's CDR3 is CASSEERGTEPAWEKLFF. As DNA, the CDR3 is TGTGCCAGCAGCGAGGAGAGGGGAACCGAACCTGCTTGGGAAAAACTGTTTTTT. The full variable domain, its missing parts supplied by reference TRBV7-9 and TRBJ1-4, is DTGVSQNPRHKITKRGQNVTFRCDPISEHNRLYWYRQTLGQGPEFLTYFQNEAQLEKSRLLSDRFSAERPKGSFSTLEIQRTEQGDSAMYLCASSEERGTEPAWEKLFFGSGTQLSVL.

The J gene is TRBJ1-6, the V gene TRBV10-3, with 7 bases matching TRBD1. The V gene end was trimmed by 7 bases and the J gene end by 7 bases; junction bases not matched to a gene: 4. CDR1 and CDR2 (germline): ENHRY, SYGVKD. The CDR3 runs 13 residues. The CDR3, as DNA: TGTGCCATCAAGGGGACAGCCAATTCACCCCTCCACTTT. Amino acids: CAIKGTANSPLHF.

The J gene is TRBJ1-5, the V gene TRBV10-3; a weak D match, TRBD1 (5 bases). The V end was cut by 4 bases, the J end by 6 bases, with 16 bases between. CDR3 length: 15 residues. Per germline, CDR1 ENHRY and CDR2 SYGVKD. CDR3 sequence (DNA): TGTGCCATCAGTGCGGTCGGGGGAGCGTTTCAGCCCCAGCATTTT. It codes for CAISAVGGAFQPQHF.

The chain has TRBV6-5 and TRBJ2-2; D unresolved. The germline V gene encodes CDR1 MNHEY and CDR2 SVGAGI. The germline V and J ends were trimmed by 7 bases and 3 bases, with 12 bases remaining between them. This CDR3 comprises 14 residues. CDR3 DNA: TGTGCCAGCACCTTAAATTGGGACACCGGGGAGCTGTTTTTT. This encodes CASTLNWDTGELFF.

This clone was recorded only once. The CDR3 sequence is CASSQGLAGGPIDEQFF. The DNA of the CDR3 is TGTGCCAGTAGCCAGGGACTAGCGGGAGGCCCCATCGATGAGCAGTTCTTC. The chain recombines TRBV19 with TRBJ2-1; 15 bases line up with TRBD2. There are 17 residues in the CDR3. Trimming at V came to 6 bases and at J to 8 bases, leaving 11 bases not matched to a gene. Germline V gene lookup returns CDR1 LNHDA and CDR2 SQIVND (reference sequence).

The chain has TRBV18 and TRBJ2-1; 8 bases map to TRBD2. The CDR3 extends over 18 amino acids. CDR1 KGHSH and CDR2 LQKENI come from the germline V gene. J was trimmed by 0 bases and V by 0 bases; bases with no gene match: 7. CDR3 loop: CASSPPRGRTYSYNEQFF. CDR3 coding DNA: TGTGCCAGCTCACCACCCCGCGGGAGGACCTACTCCTACAATGAGCAGTTCTTC.

The chain uses TRBV28 and TRBJ2-2, with TRBD1 identical over 7 bases. Germline CDR1 reads MDHEN; CDR2 reads SYDVKM. CDR3 size: 16 residues. V was clipped by 5 bases and J by 4 bases; unmatched bases: 10. The CDR3, as DNA: TGTGCCAGCAGTCCTCCGACAACAGGGGTCACCGGGGAGCTGTTTTTT. Amino acid sequence: CASSPPTTGVTGELFF.

This sequence joins TRBV25-1 and TRBJ2-7, with 9 bases lining up with TRBD1. The CDR3 loop spans 15 amino acids. CDR1 is MGHDK and CDR2 is SYGVNS in the germline V gene. The V segment lost 3 bases and the J segment 8 bases; nucleotides outside the gene matches: 11. In nucleotides, the CDR3 is TGTGCCAGCAGTGACAGGGGGGGGGACAGGGACAAGCAGTACTTC. This codes for CASSDRGGDRDKQYF.

Comments on this clone: Its ends do not fully match the called genes, so a read error is possible. The chain recombines TRBV5-1 with TRBJ1-1, with D maybe TRBD1 (5 bases). CDR1 SGHRS and CDR2 YFSETQ come from the germline V gene. The CDR3 spans 13 residues. The CDR3 DNA is TGTGCCAGCAGCTTGGGGCCGAACACTGAAGCTTTCTTT. Translation gives CASSLGPNTEAFF.

This sequence joins TRBV5-6 and TRBJ2-1; no clear D. Trimming removed 1 base from V and 0 bases from J, with 11 bases in between. This CDR3 is 16 amino acids long. Germline values: CDR1 SGHDT, CDR2 YYEEEE. CDR3 in amino acids: CASSLRVSSSYNEQFF. CDR3 sequence (DNA): TGTGCCAGCAGCTTGAGGGTTAGTTCCTCCTACAATGAGCAGTTCTTC.

J is TRBJ1-2 and V is TRBV29-1, with unresolved D. Germline CDR1 and CDR2: SQVTM and ANQGSEA. The CDR3 spans 14 residues. Trimming took off 7 bases at V and 4 bases at J, with 19 bases between the two ends. The CDR3 DNA reads TGCAGCGCCCCTTCGGGCAGCCTGGGCTATGGCTACACCTTC. Amino acids: CSAPSGSLGYGYTF.

The V and J genes are TRBV2 and TRBJ2-1, with a possible D match to TRBD2 (6 bases). V was pared by 2 bases and J by 8 bases, with 16 bases between. CDR3 size: 15 residues. Germline CDR1 reads SNHLY; CDR2 reads FYNNEI. The CDR3 region is CASSERRGGLDEQFF. DNA for the CDR3: TGTGCCAGCAGTGAAAGGCGGGGAGGTTTAGATGAGCAGTTCTTC.

This chain uses TRBV9 with TRBJ1-5; possible D gene TRBD1, 6 bases. This CDR3 spans 14 amino acids. The V and J ends lost 4 bases and 2 bases respectively, with 10 bases between them. In germline, CDR1 is SGDLS, CDR2 YYNGEE. The CDR3 DNA reads TGTGCCAGCAGCCAGGCAGGGGGCAATCAGCCCCAGCATTTT. Translated, it gives CASSQAGGNQPQHF.

The CDR3 protein is CASSQDESVLETQYF. CDR3 DNA: TGCGCCAGCAGCCAAGATGAAAGTGTTTTGGAGACCCAGTACTTC. The V and J genes are TRBV4-3 and TRBJ2-5; D gene unclear. V lost 0 bases and J 5 bases, leaving 13 bases between the germline ends. The length of the CDR3 is 15 residues. The germline CDR1 and CDR2 sequences are LGHNA and YSLEER.

V gene TRBV10-3 combines with J gene TRBJ1-2; D unclear. Looked up from germline, CDR1 is ENHRY and CDR2 is SYGVKD. This CDR3 is built from 13 residues. Trimming removed 6 bases from V and 6 bases from J, with 14 bases in between. CDR3 DNA: TGTGCCATCAGGTGGAGGGTGAGCGATGGCTACACCTTC. Translating it yields CAIRWRVSDGYTF.

V and J are TRBV10-3 and TRBJ2-3, with 7 positions matching TRBD2. Germline-derived CDR1 and CDR2 are ENHRY and SYGVKD. The CDR3 length is 13 residues. Unmatched junction bases numbered 4, after V lost 4 bases and J lost 6 bases. The CDR3 loop reads CAISGDGGDTQYF. In nucleotides, the CDR3 is TGTGCCATCAGTGGCGACGGGGGGGATACGCAGTATTTT.

The chain links TRBV11-3 to TRBJ1-6; D not resolved. V was clipped by 1 base and J by 9 bases, with 13 bases between them. Germline CDR1 reads SGHNT; CDR2 reads YENEEA. This CDR3 spans 15 amino acids. The CDR3 is CASSLAFLFGSPLHF. CDR3 sequence (DNA): TGTGCCAGCAGCTTAGCGTTCTTGTTCGGTTCACCCCTCCACTTT.